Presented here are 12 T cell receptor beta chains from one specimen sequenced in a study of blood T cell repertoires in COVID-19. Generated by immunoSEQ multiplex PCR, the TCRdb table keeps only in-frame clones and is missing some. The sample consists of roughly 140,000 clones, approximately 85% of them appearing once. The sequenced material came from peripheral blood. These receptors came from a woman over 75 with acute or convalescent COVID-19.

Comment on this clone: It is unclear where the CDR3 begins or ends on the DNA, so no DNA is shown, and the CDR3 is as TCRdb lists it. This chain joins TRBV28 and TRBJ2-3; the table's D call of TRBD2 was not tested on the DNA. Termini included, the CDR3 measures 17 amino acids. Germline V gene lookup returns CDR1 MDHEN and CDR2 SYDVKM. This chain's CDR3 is CASSFGLGTSGRAWKYF.

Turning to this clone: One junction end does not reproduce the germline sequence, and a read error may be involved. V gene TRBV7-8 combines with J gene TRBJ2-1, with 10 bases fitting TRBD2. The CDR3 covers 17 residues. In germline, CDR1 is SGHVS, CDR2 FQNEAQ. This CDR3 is CASSPLAGVLSYIEQFF. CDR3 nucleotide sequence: TGTGCCAGCAGCCCCCTAGCGGGAGTTTTATCTTACATTGAGCAGTTCTTC. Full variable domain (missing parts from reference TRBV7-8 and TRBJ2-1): GAGVSQSPRYKVAKRGQDVALRCDPISGHVSLFWYQQALGQGPEFLTYFQNEAQLDKSGLPSDRFFAERPEGSVSTLKIQRTQQEDSAVYLCASSPLAGVLSYIEQFFGPGTRLTVL.

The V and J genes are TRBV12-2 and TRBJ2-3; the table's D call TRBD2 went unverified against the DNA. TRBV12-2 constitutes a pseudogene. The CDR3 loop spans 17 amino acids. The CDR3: CASPTRRGLLTTDTQYF. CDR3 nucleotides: TGTGCAAGTCCCACTCGGCGGGGCCTCCTGACCACAGATACGCAGTATTTT.

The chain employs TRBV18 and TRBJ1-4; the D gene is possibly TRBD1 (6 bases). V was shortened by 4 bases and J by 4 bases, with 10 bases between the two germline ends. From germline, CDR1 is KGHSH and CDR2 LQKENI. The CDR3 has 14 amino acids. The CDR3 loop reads CASSLTDSNEKLFF. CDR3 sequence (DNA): TGTGCCAGCTCACTAACGGACAGTAATGAAAAACTGTTTTTT.

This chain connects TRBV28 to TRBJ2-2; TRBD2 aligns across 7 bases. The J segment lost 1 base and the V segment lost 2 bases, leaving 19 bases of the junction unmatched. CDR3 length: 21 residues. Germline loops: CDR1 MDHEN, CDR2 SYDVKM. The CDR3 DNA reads TGTGCCAGCAGTTTAGGATGGGACTTTTTTGTAGCGGGTTTGAACACCGGGGAGCTGTTTTTT. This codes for CASSLGWDFFVAGLNTGELFF.

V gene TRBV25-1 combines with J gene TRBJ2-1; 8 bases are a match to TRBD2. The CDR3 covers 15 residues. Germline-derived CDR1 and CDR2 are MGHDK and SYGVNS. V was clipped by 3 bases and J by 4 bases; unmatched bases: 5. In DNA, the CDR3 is TGTGCCAGCAGTGAGAGTAGCGGGACTTACAATGAGCAGTTCTTC. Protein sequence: CASSESSGTYNEQFF.

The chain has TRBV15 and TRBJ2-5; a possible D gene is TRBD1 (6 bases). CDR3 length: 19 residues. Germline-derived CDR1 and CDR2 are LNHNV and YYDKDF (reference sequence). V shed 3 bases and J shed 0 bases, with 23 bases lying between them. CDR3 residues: CATSREEADRPFYQETQYF. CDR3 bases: TGTGCCACCAGCAGGGAGGAAGCCGACAGGCCCTTCTACCAAGAGACCCAGTACTTC.

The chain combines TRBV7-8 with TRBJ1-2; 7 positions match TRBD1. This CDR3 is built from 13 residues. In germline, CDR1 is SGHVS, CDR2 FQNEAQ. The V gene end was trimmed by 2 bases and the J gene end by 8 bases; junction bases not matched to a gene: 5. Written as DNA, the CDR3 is TGTGCCAGCAGCTTAAGACAGGGTGGGGGCTACACCTTC. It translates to CASSLRQGGGYTF.

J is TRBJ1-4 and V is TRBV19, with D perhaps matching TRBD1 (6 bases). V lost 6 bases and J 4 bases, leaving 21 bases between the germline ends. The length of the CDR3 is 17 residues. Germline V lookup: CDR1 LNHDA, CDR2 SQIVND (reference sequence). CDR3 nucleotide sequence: TGTGCCAGTAGCGAAGCATGGGGGCTCCCTTATAATGAAAAACTGTTTTTT. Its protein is CASSEAWGLPYNEKLFF.

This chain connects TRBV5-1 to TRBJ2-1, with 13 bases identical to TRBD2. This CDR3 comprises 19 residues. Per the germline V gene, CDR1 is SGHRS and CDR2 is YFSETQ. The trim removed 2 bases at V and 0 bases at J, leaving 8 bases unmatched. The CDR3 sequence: CASSFSTGTSGISYNEQFF. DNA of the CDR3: TGCGCCAGCAGCTTTTCTACCGGGACTAGCGGGATCTCCTACAATGAGCAGTTCTTC.

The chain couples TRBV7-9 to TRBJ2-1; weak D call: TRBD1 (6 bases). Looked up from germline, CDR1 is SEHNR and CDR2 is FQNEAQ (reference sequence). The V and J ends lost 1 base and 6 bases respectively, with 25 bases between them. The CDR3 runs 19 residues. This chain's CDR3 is CASSLVWIVGQTVANEQFF. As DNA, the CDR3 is TGTGCCAGCAGCTTAGTATGGATTGTGGGACAAACGGTTGCCAATGAGCAGTTCTTC.

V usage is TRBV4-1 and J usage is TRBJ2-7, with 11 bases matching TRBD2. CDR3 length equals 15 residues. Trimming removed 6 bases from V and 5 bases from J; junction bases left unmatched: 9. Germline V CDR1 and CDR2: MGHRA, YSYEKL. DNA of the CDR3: TGCGCCAGCAGAAGAACTAGCGGGAGAAGCAACGAGCAGTACTTC. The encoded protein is CASRRTSGRSNEQYF.